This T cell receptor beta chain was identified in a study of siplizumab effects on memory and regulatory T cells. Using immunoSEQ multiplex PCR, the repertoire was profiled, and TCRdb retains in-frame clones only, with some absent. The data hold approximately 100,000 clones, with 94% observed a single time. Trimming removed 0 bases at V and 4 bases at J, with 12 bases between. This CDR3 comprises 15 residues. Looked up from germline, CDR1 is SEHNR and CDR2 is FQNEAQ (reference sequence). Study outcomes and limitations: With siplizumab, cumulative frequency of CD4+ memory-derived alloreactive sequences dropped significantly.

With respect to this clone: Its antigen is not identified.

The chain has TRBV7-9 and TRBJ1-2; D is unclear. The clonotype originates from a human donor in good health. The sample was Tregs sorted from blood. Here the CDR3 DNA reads TGTGCCAGCAGCTTAGCCAGCAGCGTGGGCTATGGCTACACCTTC. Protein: CASSLASSVGYGYTF.